The rows below give T cell receptor beta chains drawn from one sample of a study of PD-1 blockade in classical Hodgkin lymphoma. Sequencing was performed with immunoSEQ multiplex PCR; in TCRdb, only in-frame clones are kept and a portion is missing. The sample holds 4,000 or so clones; about 72% are singletons and the top ten take about 32%. The sample in question was CD8+ T cells from blood, obtained before the fourth cycle of nivolumab. The receptors derive from a human donor with classical Hodgkin lymphoma. CDR3s leave out the opening cysteine and the closing phenylalanine or tryptophan. The order of the fields is clone size, V gene, J gene, CDR3 protein. Only part of the rows carry a size: once, few, many, or a class if the clone is expanded.

size: .; V: TRBV7-9; J: TRBJ1-3; CDR3: ASSQERQASSGNTIY
size: .; V: TRBV7-9; J: .; CDR3: ASSPPRPGQNYEQY
size: .; V: TRBV27; J: TRBJ2-2; CDR3: ASSPRRSPTGELF
size: once; V: TRBV5-1; J: TRBJ2-3; CDR3: ASSLGLAGVWVTDTQY
size: .; V: TRBV7-2; J: TRBJ1-2; CDR3: ASSLLIVQGLFYGYT
size: .; V: TRBV6-1; J: TRBJ2-1; CDR3: ASGGVRYNEQF
size: few; V: TRBV6-1; J: TRBJ1-2; CDR3: ASSFSQGVSYGYT
size: once; V: TRBV4-3; J: TRBJ1-1; CDR3: ASSQDCRCQGHGPNTEAF
size: .; V: TRBV11-3; J: TRBJ2-2; CDR3: ASSYSAWPLNTGELF
size: .; V: TRBV14; J: TRBJ2-7; CDR3: ASSWGSYEQY
size: .; V: TRBV13; J: TRBJ1-4; CDR3: ASSSHQGARLF
size: once; V: TRBV7-8; J: TRBJ1-1; CDR3: ASSLAAGNTEAF
size: .; V: TRBV6-4; J: TRBJ1-4; CDR3: ASSDGQGSPEKLF
size: .; V: TRBV4-3; J: TRBJ2-7; CDR3: ASSQDKGLSYEQY
size: large; V: TRBV2; J: TRBJ2-4; CDR3: ASRVDRGPSRAKNIQY
size: .; V: TRBV15; J: TRBJ2-5; CDR3: ATSRDLQGTETQY
size: .; V: TRBV25-1; J: TRBJ2-3; CDR3: ASSTRSTSGDTQY
size: .; V: TRBV27; J: TRBJ1-1; CDR3: ASSLMRNTEAF
size: .; V: TRBV2; J: TRBJ2-3; CDR3: ASSDFASGGPTDTQY
size: .; V: TRBV4-3; J: TRBJ2-3; CDR3: ASSPDRGIDTQY
size: .; V: TRBV29-1; J: TRBJ2-2; CDR3: SVDIANTGELF
size: large; V: TRBV6-6; J: TRBJ1-2; CDR3: ASSQEDRPLGEGYT
size: .; V: TRBV9; J: TRBJ2-3; CDR3: ASSHPTFGRGTSYRTDTQY
size: .; V: TRBV6-1; J: TRBJ2-1; CDR3: ASSEGLAGSNEQF
size: .; V: TRBV6-5; J: TRBJ2-7; CDR3: ASSFEGNEQY
size: .; V: TRBV5-1; J: TRBJ2-6; CDR3: ASSSGANVLT
size: .; V: TRBV7-9; J: TRBJ2-5; CDR3: ASSSLVPATQETQY
size: .; V: TRBV4-1; J: TRBJ2-5; CDR3: ASSQETGRETQY
size: .; V: TRBV13; J: TRBJ1-5; CDR3: ASSLGRGSNQPQH
size: .; V: TRBV5-1; J: TRBJ2-7; CDR3: ASSLGEGGYEQY
size: .; V: TRBV6-1; J: TRBJ2-6; CDR3: ASSERDSGANVLT
size: medium-sized; V: TRBV27; J: TRBJ1-1; CDR3: ASFPGRNTEAF
size: few; V: TRBV5-6; J: TRBJ1-1; CDR3: ASSLWPGNREAF
size: .; V: TRBV27; J: TRBJ2-5; CDR3: ASSFQGYQETQY
size: few; V: TRBV29-1; J: TRBJ1-2; CDR3: SVLLMTGRGDYGYT
size: .; V: TRBV9; J: TRBJ2-5; CDR3: ASSVTSANLETQY
size: .; V: TRBV6-6; J: TRBJ1-1; CDR3: ASSGLVEDRNEAF
size: .; V: TRBV7-1; J: TRBJ1-2; CDR3: ASIEGLEGGNGYT
size: .; V: TRBV10-1; J: TRBJ2-7; CDR3: ASSEDWSSPYEQY
size: .; V: TRBV6-7; J: TRBJ1-5; CDR3: ASSPWLFRGPNQPQH
size: .; V: TRBV7-9; J: TRBJ2-1; CDR3: ASSFSETTYNEQF
size: .; V: TRBV27; J: TRBJ2-3; CDR3: ASSLSKGLAGGPPDTQY
size: .; V: TRBV28; J: TRBJ1-5; CDR3: ASSFLVSANSNQPQH
size: once; V: TRBV7-2; J: TRBJ1-4; CDR3: ASSLAPGGSKEKLF
size: .; V: TRBV19; J: TRBJ1-5; CDR3: ASSMTANQPQH
size: .; V: TRBV7-6; J: TRBJ2-7; CDR3: ASSLLGSSYEQY
size: .; V: TRBV11-2; J: TRBJ1-3; CDR3: ASSSPRGTDKGSGNTIY
size: few; V: TRBV27; J: TRBJ1-5; CDR3: ASSLKGNQPQH
size: once; V: TRBV30; J: TRBJ1-3; CDR3: AWSSGNTIY
size: .; V: TRBV7-8; J: TRBJ2-5; CDR3: ASSLPRGLAGGSQETQY
size: .; V: TRBV13; J: TRBJ1-1; CDR3: ASSLGQGNTEAF
size: few; V: TRBV9; J: TRBJ2-3; CDR3: ASSGGDTA
size: .; V: TRBV5-1; J: TRBJ2-6; CDR3: ASSLVAAGSGANVLT
size: .; V: TRBV27; J: TRBJ1-2; CDR3: AASGGRGYT
size: few; V: TRBV27; J: TRBJ1-1; CDR3: ATGRDTEAF